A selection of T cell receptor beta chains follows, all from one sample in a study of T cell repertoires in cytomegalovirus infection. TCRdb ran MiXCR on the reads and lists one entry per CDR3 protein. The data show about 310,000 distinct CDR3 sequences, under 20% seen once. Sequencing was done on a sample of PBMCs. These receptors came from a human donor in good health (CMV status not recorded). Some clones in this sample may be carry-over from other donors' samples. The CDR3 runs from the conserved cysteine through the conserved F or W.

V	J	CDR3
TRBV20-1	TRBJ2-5	CSAPGTGAQETQYF
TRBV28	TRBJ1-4	CASSRRGTGDRREKLFF
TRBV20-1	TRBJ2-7	CSALNLAGDTYEQYF
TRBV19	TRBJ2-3	CASSHGQAADTQYF
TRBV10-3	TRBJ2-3	CAISGTLADRGTDTQYF
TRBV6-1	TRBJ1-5	CASSEALPFGLGAGQPQHF
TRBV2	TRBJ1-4	CASVAPGTAVEKLFF
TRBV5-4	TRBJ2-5	CASSFGSLGQGARETQYF
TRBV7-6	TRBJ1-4	CASSLVSAAFATNEKLFF
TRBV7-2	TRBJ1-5	CASSKDTSNQPQHF
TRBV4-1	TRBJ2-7	CASSQVAGTYYEQYF
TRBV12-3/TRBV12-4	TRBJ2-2	CASSLRLIGTAGSGELFF
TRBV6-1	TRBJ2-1	CASSESGTGGNEQFF
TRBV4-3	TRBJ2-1	CASSQEQGTYNEQFF
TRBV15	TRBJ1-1	CATSRDAGGRVKTEAFF
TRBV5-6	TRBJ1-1	CASSRLQGGNTEAFF
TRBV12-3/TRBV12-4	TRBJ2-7	CASSFPGGRYEQYF
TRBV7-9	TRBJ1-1	CASSEQLNTEAFF
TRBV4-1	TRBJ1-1	CASSPQGGLNTEAFF
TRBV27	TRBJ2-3	CASSFVGAGQGMDTQYF
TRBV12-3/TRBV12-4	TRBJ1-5	CASRSGVQPQHF
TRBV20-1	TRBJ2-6	CSASVDRGRFSGANVLTF
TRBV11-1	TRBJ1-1	CASSLGRDGNTEAFF
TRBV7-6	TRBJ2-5	CASSFRPGVIQETQYF
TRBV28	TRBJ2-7	CASSLRPGQGAYEQYF
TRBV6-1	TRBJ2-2	CASSREAQRNTGELFF
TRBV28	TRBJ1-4	CASSPGQSREKLFF
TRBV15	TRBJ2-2	CATSKRGQGIGAGELFF
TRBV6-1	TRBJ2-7	CASSVFSLPSDEQYF
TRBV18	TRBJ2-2	CASSPSLRETNTGELFF
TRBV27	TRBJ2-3	CASSLWSDRFYPSTDTQYF
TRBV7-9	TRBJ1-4	CASSSSRVSLEKLFF
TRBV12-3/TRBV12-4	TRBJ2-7	CASSTDAYEQYF
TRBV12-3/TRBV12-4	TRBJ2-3	CASNDRGLDNTQYF
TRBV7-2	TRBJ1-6	CASSLHSSYNSPLHF
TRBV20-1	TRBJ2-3	CSVREFGIDTQYF
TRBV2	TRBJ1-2	CASRRDRGTNYGYTF
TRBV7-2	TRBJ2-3	CASSLVSMYTDTQYF
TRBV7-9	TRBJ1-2	CASSASRVNYGYTF
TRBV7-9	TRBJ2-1	CASSLRRGNEQFF
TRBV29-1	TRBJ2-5	CSVRLAERETQYF
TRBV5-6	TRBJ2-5	CASSLILGSGDRWGQETQYF
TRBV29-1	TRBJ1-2	CSVDRGGYGYTF
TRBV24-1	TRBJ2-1	CATSDDRSGGNYNEQFF
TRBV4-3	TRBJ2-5	CASSPSGSYQETQYF
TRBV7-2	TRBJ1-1	CASSATGAGTEAFF
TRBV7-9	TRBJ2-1	CASSPQGGLAVYNEQFF
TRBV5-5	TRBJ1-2	CASSLTPGGPIYGYTF
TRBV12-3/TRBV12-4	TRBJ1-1	CASSLRGHGEAFF
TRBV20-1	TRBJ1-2	CSATPGTVGYGYTF
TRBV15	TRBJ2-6	CATSRLTGPNVLTF
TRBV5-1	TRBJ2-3	CASSKTSATGDTQYF
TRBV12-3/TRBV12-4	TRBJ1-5	CASNYGTGGYNQPQHF
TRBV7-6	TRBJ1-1	CASSLGTSSRTGTYTEAFF
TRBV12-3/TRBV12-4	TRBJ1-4	CASSSASGVGKLFF